This entry is about one TCR beta chain. Its antigen is not known. The data originate from a study of immune heterogeneity within non-small cell lung tumors. The overall study: Squamous cell carcinomas accounted for a few of the tumors, non-squamous carcinomas for 10, and 1 was not otherwise specified.

Using 32 V and 13 J primers, multiplex PCR amplified TCR beta CDR3. TCRdb itself ran the multiplex PCR reads through MiXCR, one entry per CDR3 protein. The table includes more than 1,500 distinct CDR3 sequences, more than 45% detected once. Germline lookup yields CDR1 MNHNS and CDR2 SASEGT. CDR3 length equals 14 residues. V gave up 6 bases and J gave up 6 bases; unmatched junction bases: 7. As template, the study used bulk tumor genomic DNA at about 550 ng per sample. While surgery was under way, several biopsies spaced far apart were taken per primary tumor. The study enrolled patients with untreated, newly diagnosed non-small cell lung cancer who underwent curative surgery. General observations from the study: T-cell receptor beta clonotypes at high frequency differed largely between individual patients. Correlation analysis showed that local T-cell clonality was moderately but significantly associated with local tumor mutational burden (R approximately 0.34). Identical dominant CDR3 beta clonotypes recurred across tumor sites within a patient, alongside site-unique high-frequency clones.

The sequenced sample consisted of lung tumor tissue. J is TRBJ1-4 and V is TRBV6-1, with 7 bases that match TRBD1. The sequence derives from a man between 60 and 70 years old with non-small cell lung cancer. The CDR3 loop reads CASRQGGGDEKLFF. The CDR3 DNA is TGTGCCAGCAGGCAGGGGGGCGGGGATGAAAAACTGTTTTTT.